The T cell receptor beta chain described here comes from a study of tumor-infiltrating lymphocytes in oesophageal squamous cell carcinoma. This clonotype appeared many times. Trimming took 0 bases from V and 3 from J; bases not matched to a gene: 7. Germline V gene lookup returns CDR1 SGHDT and CDR2 YYEEEE. This CDR3 contains 17 residues. TCRdb used MiXCR to reprocess the PCR reads, holding one entry per CDR3 protein. The profile covers about 17,000 distinct CDR3 sequences, with roughly 40% appearing a single time and around 30% taken by the ten largest. The rearrangement uses TRBV5-6 and TRBJ2-2, with 8 bases matching TRBD2. The TCR sequence derives from a female donor with esophageal squamous cell carcinoma. Input material: normal esophageal tissue next to the tumor. CDR3 loop: CASSLGSGRPDTGELFF. The CDR3 bases are TGTGCCAGCAGCTTGGGCAGCGGGAGACCCGACACCGGGGAGCTGTTTTTT.